This T cell receptor beta chain was found in a study of T cell changes during pregnancy in multiple sclerosis. A single count supports this clone. Repertoires were generated with immunoSEQ multiplex PCR, while TCRdb's copy carries only in-frame clones and drops some. The table records around 73,000 clones, 85% to 95% of them present only once. This TCR was recovered from a female donor in good health, enrolled as a control in a pregnancy study. The specimen comprised peripheral blood, sampled in the third trimester of pregnancy.

The CDR3 protein is CATSRTGDSGNTIYF. CDR3 nucleotide sequence: TGTGCCACCAGCAGGACAGGGGACTCTGGAAACACCATATATTTT. The chain joins TRBV15 to TRBJ1-3, with 8 nucleotides matching TRBD1. Germline CDR1 reads LNHNV; CDR2 reads YYDKDF (reference sequence). J was trimmed by 0 bases and V by 3 bases; bases with no gene match: 1. This CDR3 comprises 15 residues.